The entry below gives a single T cell receptor beta chain sequence along with its context. Clones were read by immunoSEQ multiplex PCR, and TCRdb kept only the in-frame ones, dropping some. This table holds about 220,000 clones, around 90% found once. This CDR3 is built from 13 residues. CDR1 is MNHEY, CDR2 SVGAGI, per germline. Deletions cut 8 bases from V and 0 bases from J, with 11 bases between. The data stem from a study of cytomegalovirus exposure and HLA in healthy donors. The TCR was taken from a woman aged 18-29 years in good health and CMV-seronegative. V usage is TRBV6-5 and J usage is TRBJ2-7; no definite D call. Sequencing was done on a sample of PBMCs. The CDR3 is CASGSLLSYEQYF. The CDR3 DNA is TGTGCCAGCGGTAGCCTTCTCTCCTACGAGCAGTACTTC.